Listed below are T cell receptor beta chains from one sample, sequenced in a study of CD8+ T cells in alopecia areata. Libraries were prepared by immunoSEQ multiplex PCR; TCRdb keeps only in-frame clonotypes and omits some of them. The table shows about 99,000 clones, with around 84% occurring only once. Sequences were derived from CD8+ T cells sorted from blood, sampled at roughly week 30, from a patient treated with tofacitinib. All receptors derive from a human donor with alopecia areata. Each CDR3 is given with its conserved first and last residue. D genes are given only for firm matches. Rows give clone size only sometimes, using once, few, many, or a class for an expanded clone.

NA	NA	TRBV5-4	TRBJ2-7	TGTGCCAGCAGCTTGATCCGGGCGACTACCTACGAGCAGTACTTC	CASSLIRATTYEQYF
NA	TRBD1	TRBV4-3	TRBJ1-5	TGCGCCAGCAGCCAAGTGACAGGGGATCAGCCCCAGCATTTT	CASSQVTGDQPQHF
NA	NA	TRBV6-1	TRBJ1-3	TGTGCCAGCAGCGCCTACGGAGGGGATGGAAACACCATATATTTT	CASSAYGGDGNTIYF
medium-sized	TRBD2	TRBV7-9	TRBJ2-1	TGTGCCAGCAGCTTAGGGGGACTAGCGGGAGTCGGTGAGCAGTTCTTC	CASSLGGLAGVGEQFF
NA	NA	TRBV9	TRBJ2-1	TGTGCCAGCAGCCCCGGTCGATTAATTGATGAGCAGTTCTTC	CASSPGRLIDEQFF
few	NA	TRBV7-9	TRBJ2-6	TGTGCCTGCGCCGGGGCCAACGTCCTGACTTTC	CACAGANVLTF
NA	NA	TRBV7-9	TRBJ2-7	TGTGCCAGCAGCCTTGGAGTCCACGAGCAGTACTTC	CASSLGVHEQYF
once	TRBD2	TRBV29-1	TRBJ2-7	TGCAGCGTTTCGTCGGGAGGCCTTACCTACGAGCAGTACTTC	CSVSSGGLTYEQYF
NA	NA	TRBV29-1	TRBJ2-1	TGCAGCGTTGAAGATCGCCACAATGAGCAGTTCTTC	CSVEDRHNEQFF
NA	TRBD1	TRBV11-2	TRBJ2-2	TGTGCCAGCAGCTATGGGACAGGGAACGGGGAGCTGTTTTTT	CASSYGTGNGELFF
NA	TRBD1	TRBV27	TRBJ2-5	TGTGCCAGCAGTCCGGGACAGGGGTCGAAGACCCAGTACTTC	CASSPGQGSKTQYF
NA	TRBD2	TRBV7-9	TRBJ2-7	TGTGCCAGCGAGTGGGGGGGAGACTACGAGCAGTACTTC	CASEWGGDYEQYF
NA	TRBD1	TRBV6-6	TRBJ2-3	TGTGCCAGCAAACCCCGGGACAGCCTCACAGATACGCAGTATTTT	CASKPRDSLTDTQYF
few	TRBD2	TRBV7-9	TRBJ2-1	TGTGCCAGCGAGTCCACTAGCGGCTACAATGAGCAGTTCTTC	CASESTSGYNEQFF
NA	NA	TRBV4-1	TRBJ2-5	TGCGCCAGCAGCCAAGGGGAAGGGTTCCGAGAGACCCAGTACTTC	CASSQGEGFRETQYF
few	TRBD1	TRBV28	TRBJ2-7	TGTGCCAGCAGTTTAACACAGGGGGGATCCTACGAGCAGTACTTC	CASSLTQGGSYEQYF
NA	NA	TRBV12-5	TRBJ2-3	TGTGCTAGTGGGGATACGCAGTATTTT	CASGDTQYF
NA	NA	TRBV7-9	TRBJ1-2	TGTGCCAGCAGCTCTGGGGGCCAGCACTATGGCTACACCTTC	CASSSGGQHYGYTF
NA	NA	TRBV7-9	TRBJ2-7	TGTGCCAGCAGCGGGGGGCCCACCTACGAGCAGTACTTC	CASSGGPTYEQYF
once	TRBD1	TRBV10-2	TRBJ1-5	TGCGCCAGCAGACCGGGACAGGGTAGCAATCAGCCCCAGCATTTT	CASRPGQGSNQPQHF
NA	NA	TRBV4-1	TRBJ1-5	TGCGCCAGCAGCCAGTTACAGGGAGGTAATCAGCCCCAGCATTTT	CASSQLQGGNQPQHF
NA	NA	TRBV4-1	TRBJ1-1	TGCGCCAGCAGCCAGGCCGGACTCATGAACACTGAAGCTTTCTTT	CASSQAGLMNTEAFF
NA	NA	TRBV12-5	TRBJ2-1	TGTGCTAGTGGAGGGGGGAGCTCCTACGATGAGCAGTTCTTC	CASGGGSSYDEQFF
once	TRBD1	TRBV29-1	TRBJ2-1	TGCAGCGTTGATTTGGGACAGGGACTTAATGAGCAGTTCTTC	CSVDLGQGLNEQFF
NA	TRBD1	TRBV25-1	TRBJ2-7	TGTGCCAGCAGTGGGAAACAGGGGGCAAGGGGCGAGCAGTACTTC	CASSGKQGARGEQYF
NA	TRBD2	TRBV7-9	TRBJ2-7	TGTGCCAGCAGCGGTGCGGCTAGCGGATACGAGCAGTACTTC	CASSGAASGYEQYF
NA	NA	TRBV4-2	TRBJ2-5	TGTGCCAGCAGCCAAGAGGGTCCTCGTGGGGAGACCCAGTACTTC	CASSQEGPRGETQYF
NA	NA	TRBV7-9	TRBJ2-1	TGTGCCAGCAGCTCTCCCCAGGCGATAGACAATGAGCAGTTCTTC	CASSSPQAIDNEQFF
NA	TRBD2	TRBV9	TRBJ2-7	TGTGCCAGCAGCGTAGTCGAGCGGGAGGGCTACGAGCAGTACTTC	CASSVVEREGYEQYF
NA	TRBD1	TRBV29-1	TRBJ1-2	TGCAGCGTCGACAGGGTAGCAGGCTATGGCTACACCTTC	CSVDRVAGYGYTF
NA	TRBD1	TRBV7-9	TRBJ2-1	TGTGCCAGCAGCCCAAGGACAGGGTCGGTTCGGAATGAGCAGTTCTTC	CASSPRTGSVRNEQFF
NA	NA	TRBV7-9	TRBJ1-2	TGTGCCAGCAGCTTATTAGCAGGGACTAACTATGGCTACACCTTC	CASSLLAGTNYGYTF
NA	NA	TRBV27	TRBJ2-3	TGTGCCAGCAGTCCAGAGACAAGGGGAGATACGCAGTATTTT	CASSPETRGDTQYF
NA	TRBD1	TRBV14	TRBJ2-2	TGTGCCAGCAGCCTGACAGGGCTGTACACCGGGGAGCTGTTTTTT	CASSLTGLYTGELFF
NA	NA	TRBV11-2	TRBJ2-1	TGTGCCAGCAGCTTAGGTATCCAGCCTACCTACAATGAGCAGTTCTTC	CASSLGIQPTYNEQFF
NA	NA	TRBV7-9	TRBJ2-1	TGTGCCAGCAGCTCGGCCTCGAATGAGCAGTTCTTC	CASSSASNEQFF
once	NA	TRBV27	TRBJ2-1	TGTGCCAGCACTCCCCTCGTCTACCTTTTATCCGGGACGGGGCACCATGAGCAGTTCTTC	CASTPLVYLLSGTGHHEQFF
NA	TRBD1	TRBV4-1	TRBJ2-2	TGCGCCAGCAGCCTCAGGGGGCAGGCCGGGGAGCTGTTTTTT	CASSLRGQAGELFF
NA	TRBD2	TRBV29-1	TRBJ2-4	TGCAGCGTTGAGGAGGAGAGGACTAGCCTCGGCATTCAGTACTTC	CSVEEERTSLGIQYF
NA	NA	TRBV6-5	TRBJ2-7	TGTGCCAGCAGCTCCTCGGACGGTCACGAGCAGTACTTC	CASSSSDGHEQYF
NA	TRBD2	TRBV7-6	TRBJ2-3	TGTGCCAGCAGTCCACGACTAGCGGGCACAGATACGCAGTATTTT	CASSPRLAGTDTQYF
NA	NA	TRBV19	TRBJ2-7	TGTGCCAGTACCCCGTCCGGGGGTTCCTACGAGCAGTACTTC	CASTPSGGSYEQYF
NA	NA	TRBV30	TRBJ1-1	TGTGCCTGGACATGGGGAACCGAAGCTTTCTTT	CAWTWGTEAFF
NA	NA	TRBV5-1	TRBJ1-1	TGCGCCAGCAGCTTTGACGGGAACACTGAAGCTTTCTTT	CASSFDGNTEAFF
NA	TRBD1	TRBV29-1	TRBJ2-1	TGCAGCCTACGACCGGGACAGGGATTAAATGAGCAGTTCTTC	CSLRPGQGLNEQFF
NA	NA	TRBV13	TRBJ2-1	TGTGCCAGCAGCTTCTCAGCGGGCTCCTACAATGAGCAGTTCTTC	CASSFSAGSYNEQFF